The T cell receptor (beta chain) described here comes from a study of response to subunit inactivated influenza vaccine. Study-wide findings and caveats: Every seasonal influenza vaccination brings in few new T cells, the authors suggested.

TCRdb redid the calling of the RT-PCR reads with MiXCR, one entry per CDR3 protein. The sample yields roughly 630,000 distinct CDR3 sequences, 14% seen once. This clonotype was seen more than once but under ten times. Its specificity is unknown. The germline V and J ends were trimmed by 0 bases and 4 bases, with 8 bases remaining between them. Per the germline V gene, CDR1 is LGHNA and CDR2 is YNFKEQ. This CDR3 has 14 amino acids. The J gene is TRBJ2-3, the V gene TRBV4-2; D remains unclear. The material sequenced was PBMCs from blood, taken around 14 days before vaccination. The receptor was derived from a man in his forties or fifties who received an inactivated influenza vaccine. For the CDR3, the DNA is TGTGCCAGCAGCCAAGAAAATTCTCCAGATACGCAGTATTTT. Amino acid sequence: CASSQENSPDTQYF.